This T cell receptor beta chain was found in a study of cytomegalovirus exposure and HLA in healthy donors. Study findings and constraints: A prior analysis recorded that most TCR beta V segments were productive about 90% or about 30% of the time.

This PCR relied on a set of 60 Vbeta primers and 13 Jbeta primers. TCRdb keeps only in-frame clones here, not all; method: immunoSEQ multiplex PCR. The sample holds 85,000 to 95,000 clones; 7.6% are singletons and the top ten take roughly 2%. J gave up 2 bases and V 3 bases, and 7 bases lay outside the gene matches. The CDR3 covers 16 residues. Germline values: CDR1 SGHNT, CDR2 YENEEA. As concerns this clone: What it binds is unknown.

The TCR comes from a man over 45 in good health and CMV-seronegative. The gene calls are TRBV11-3 and TRBJ2-3, with 8 nucleotides matching TRBD1. The sample comprised PBMCs. The CDR3 nucleotides read TGTGCCAGCAGCTTTTCGACAGGGGCTTCCACAGATACGCAGTATTTT. It specifies CASSFSTGASTDTQYF.